The TCR beta chain described here comes from a study of blood T cell repertoires in COVID-19. Study-wide context: The origin of the acute and convalescent COVID-19 samples was the United States, Italy and Spain.

In the authors' workflow: Amplifying reference gene primers gave estimates of nucleated cell counts. Sequencing was performed with immunoSEQ multiplex PCR; in TCRdb, only in-frame clones are kept and a portion is missing. The DNA was the basis for D and trimming; V, J and clone size are from that table. The sample holds 300,000 to 400,000 clones, about 88% seen once. Germline trimming cut 5 bases from V and 14 bases from J; bases unmatched to any gene: 18. Germline-derived CDR1 and CDR2 are SGHTA and FQGNSA. There are 15 residues in the CDR3. The V call is TRBV7-2, the J call TRBJ1-2; 9 bases are a match to TRBD1. The source is a woman in her seventies with COVID-19, enrolled during active disease. The specimen sequenced was peripheral blood. CDR3 nucleotides: TGTGCCAGCAGCCCGGTCCCGGGACAGGGTGGTGTCGCTACCTTC. Protein: CASSPVPGQGGVATF. Full variable domain (missing parts from reference TRBV7-2 and TRBJ1-2): GAGVSQSPSNKVTEKGKDVELRCDPISGHTALYWYRQSLGQGLEFLIYFQGNSAPDKSGLPSDRFSAERTGGSVSTLTIQRTQQEDSAVYLCASSPVPGQGGVATFGSGTRLTVV.